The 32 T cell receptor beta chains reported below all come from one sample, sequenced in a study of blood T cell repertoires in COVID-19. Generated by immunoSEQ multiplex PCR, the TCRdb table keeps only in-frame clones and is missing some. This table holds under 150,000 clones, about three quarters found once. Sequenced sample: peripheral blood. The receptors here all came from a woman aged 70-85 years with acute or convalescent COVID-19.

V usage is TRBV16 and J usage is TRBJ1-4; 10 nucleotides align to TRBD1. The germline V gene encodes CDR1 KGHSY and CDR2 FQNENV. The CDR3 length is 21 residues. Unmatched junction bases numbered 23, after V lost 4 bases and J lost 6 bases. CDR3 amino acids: CASSRSLSGTGALGWYEKLFF. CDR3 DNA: TGTGCCAGCAGCCGTAGCCTTTCCGGGACAGGGGCTCTCGGTTGGTATGAAAAACTGTTTTTT.

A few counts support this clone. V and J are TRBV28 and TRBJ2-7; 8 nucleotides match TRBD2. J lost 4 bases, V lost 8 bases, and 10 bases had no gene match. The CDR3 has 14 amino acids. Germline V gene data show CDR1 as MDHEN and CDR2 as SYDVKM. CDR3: CASQFSGGRYEQYF. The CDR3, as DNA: TGTGCCAGCCAATTTTCGGGAGGGCGGTACGAGCAGTACTTC.

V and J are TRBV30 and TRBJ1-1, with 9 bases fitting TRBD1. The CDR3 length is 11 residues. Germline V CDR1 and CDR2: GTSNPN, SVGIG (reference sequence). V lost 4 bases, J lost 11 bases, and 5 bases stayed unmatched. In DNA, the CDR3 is TGTGCCTGGAAACAGGGGGCGGAGGCTTTCTTT. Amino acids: CAWKQGAEAFF.

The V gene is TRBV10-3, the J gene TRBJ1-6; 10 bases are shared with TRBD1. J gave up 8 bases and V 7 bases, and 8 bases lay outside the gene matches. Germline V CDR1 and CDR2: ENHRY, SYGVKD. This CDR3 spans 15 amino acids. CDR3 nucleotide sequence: TGTGCCATCAAGAGGGACAGGGGAGCGGATTCACCCCTCCACTTT. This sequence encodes CAIKRDRGADSPLHF.

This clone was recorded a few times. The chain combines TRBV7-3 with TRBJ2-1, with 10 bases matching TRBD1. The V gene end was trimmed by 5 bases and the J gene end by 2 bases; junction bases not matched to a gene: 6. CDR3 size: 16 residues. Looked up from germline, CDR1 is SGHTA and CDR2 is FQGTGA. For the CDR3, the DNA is TGTGCCAGCAGCATCACCGGGACAGGGGCCTACAATGAGCAGTTCTTC. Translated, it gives CASSITGTGAYNEQFF.

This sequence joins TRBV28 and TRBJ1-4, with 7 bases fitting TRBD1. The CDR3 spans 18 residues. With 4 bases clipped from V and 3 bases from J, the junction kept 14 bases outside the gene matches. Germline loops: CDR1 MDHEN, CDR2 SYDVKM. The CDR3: CASSYALQGEGANEKLFF. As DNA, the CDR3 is TGTGCCAGCAGTTATGCCCTTCAGGGGGAAGGGGCTAATGAAAAACTGTTTTTT.

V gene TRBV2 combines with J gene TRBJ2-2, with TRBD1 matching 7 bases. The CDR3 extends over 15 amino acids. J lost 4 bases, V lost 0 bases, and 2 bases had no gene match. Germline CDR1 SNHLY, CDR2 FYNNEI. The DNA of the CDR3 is TGTGCCAGCAGTGAAGCAGGGGGCCGCACCGGGGAGCTGTTTTTT. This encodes CASSEAGGRTGELFF.

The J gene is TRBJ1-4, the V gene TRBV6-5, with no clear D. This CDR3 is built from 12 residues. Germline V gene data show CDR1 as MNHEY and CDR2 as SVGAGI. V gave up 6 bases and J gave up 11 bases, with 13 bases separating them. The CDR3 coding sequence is TGTGCCAGCAGCACCGGGAGAGGGAAACTGTTTTTT. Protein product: CASSTGRGKLFF.

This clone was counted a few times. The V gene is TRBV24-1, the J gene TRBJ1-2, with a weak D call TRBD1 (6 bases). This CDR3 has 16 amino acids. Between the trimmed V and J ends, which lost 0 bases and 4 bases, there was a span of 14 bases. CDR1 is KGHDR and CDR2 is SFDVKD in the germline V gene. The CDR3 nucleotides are TGTGCCACCAGTGATTTGTGGGGGCTCGGCGGCTATGGCTACACCTTC. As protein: CATSDLWGLGGYGYTF.

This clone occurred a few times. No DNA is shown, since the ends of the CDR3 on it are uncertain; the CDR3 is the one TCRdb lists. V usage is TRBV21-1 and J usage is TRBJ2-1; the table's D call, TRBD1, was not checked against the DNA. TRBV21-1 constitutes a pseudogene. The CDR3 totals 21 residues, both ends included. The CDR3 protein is CASSVAGGTGPSGAYYNEQFF.

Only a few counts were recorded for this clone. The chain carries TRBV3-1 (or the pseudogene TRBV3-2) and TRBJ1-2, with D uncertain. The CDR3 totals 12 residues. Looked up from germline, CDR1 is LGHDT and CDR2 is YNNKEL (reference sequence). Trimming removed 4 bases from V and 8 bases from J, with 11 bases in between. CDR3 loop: CASSPGSVGYTF. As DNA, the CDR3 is TGTGCCAGCAGCCCGGGGTCTGTAGGCTACACCTTC.

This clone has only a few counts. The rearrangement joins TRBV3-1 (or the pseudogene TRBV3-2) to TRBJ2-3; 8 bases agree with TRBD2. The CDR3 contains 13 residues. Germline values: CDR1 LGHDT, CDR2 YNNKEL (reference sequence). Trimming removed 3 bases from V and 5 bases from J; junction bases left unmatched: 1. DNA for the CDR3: TGTGCCAGCAGCCACCTAGCGGGAGATACGCAGTATTTT. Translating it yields CASSHLAGDTQYF.

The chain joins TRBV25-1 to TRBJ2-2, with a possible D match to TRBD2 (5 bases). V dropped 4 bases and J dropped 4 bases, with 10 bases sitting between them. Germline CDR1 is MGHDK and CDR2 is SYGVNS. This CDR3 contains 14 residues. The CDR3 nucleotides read TGTGCCAGCAGTGCGGGGTCGGTCACCGGGGAGCTGTTTTTT. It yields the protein CASSAGSVTGELFF.

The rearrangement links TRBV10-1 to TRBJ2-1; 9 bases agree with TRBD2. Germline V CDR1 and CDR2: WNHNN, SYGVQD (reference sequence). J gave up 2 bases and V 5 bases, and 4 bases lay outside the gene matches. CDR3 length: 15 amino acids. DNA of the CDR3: TGCGCCAGCAGTCAGACTAGCGGAACCTACAATGAGCAGTTCTTC. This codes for CASSQTSGTYNEQFF.

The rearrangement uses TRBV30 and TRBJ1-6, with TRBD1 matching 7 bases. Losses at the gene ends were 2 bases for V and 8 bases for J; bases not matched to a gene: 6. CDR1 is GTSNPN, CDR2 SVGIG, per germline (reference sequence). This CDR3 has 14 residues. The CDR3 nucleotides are TGTGCCTGGAGTTGGGCCGACAGGGATTCACCCCTCCACTTT. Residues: CAWSWADRDSPLHF.

The CDR3: CASSQDERQTNTEAFF. The CDR3 nucleotides are TGCGCCAGCAGCCAAGATGAGAGACAGACCAACACTGAAGCTTTCTTT. The chain carries TRBV4-3 and TRBJ1-1; perhaps TRBD1 as D (5 bases). The CDR3 covers 16 residues. The germline gives CDR1 LGHNA, CDR2 YSLEER. The V gene lost 0 bases and the J gene lost 2 bases, with 13 bases spanning the gap.

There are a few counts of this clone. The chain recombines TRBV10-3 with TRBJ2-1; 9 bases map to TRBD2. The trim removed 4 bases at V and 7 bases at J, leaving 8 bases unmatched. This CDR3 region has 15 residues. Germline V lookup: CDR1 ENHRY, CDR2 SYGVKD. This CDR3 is CAISVQRGVNNEQFF. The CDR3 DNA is TGTGCCATCAGTGTGCAGCGGGGGGTGAATAATGAGCAGTTCTTC.

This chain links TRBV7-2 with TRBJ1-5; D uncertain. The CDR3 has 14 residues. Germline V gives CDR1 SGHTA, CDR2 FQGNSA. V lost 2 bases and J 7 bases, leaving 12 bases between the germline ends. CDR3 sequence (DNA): TGTGCCAGCAGCTTATTAGGGCCTAGCCAGCCCCAGCATTTT. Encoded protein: CASSLLGPSQPQHF.

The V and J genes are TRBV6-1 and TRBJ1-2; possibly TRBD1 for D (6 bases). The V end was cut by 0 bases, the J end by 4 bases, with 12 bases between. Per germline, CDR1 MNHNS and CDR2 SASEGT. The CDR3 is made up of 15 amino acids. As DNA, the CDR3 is TGTGCCAGCAGTGAAGCGCTTCAGGGGCTCTATGGCTACACCTTC. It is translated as CASSEALQGLYGYTF.

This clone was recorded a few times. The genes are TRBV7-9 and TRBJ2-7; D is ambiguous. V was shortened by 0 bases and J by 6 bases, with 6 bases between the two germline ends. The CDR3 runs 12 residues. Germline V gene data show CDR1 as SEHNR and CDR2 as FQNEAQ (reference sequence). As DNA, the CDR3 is TGTGCCAGCAGCTTAGCGACGGGCGAGCAGTACTTC. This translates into CASSLATGEQYF.

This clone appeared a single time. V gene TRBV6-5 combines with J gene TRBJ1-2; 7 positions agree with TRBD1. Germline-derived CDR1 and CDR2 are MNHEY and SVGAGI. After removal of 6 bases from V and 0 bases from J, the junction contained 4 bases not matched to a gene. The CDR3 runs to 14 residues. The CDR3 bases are TGTGCCAGCAGCAGACAGGGTACTAACTATGGCTACACCTTC. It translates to CASSRQGTNYGYTF.

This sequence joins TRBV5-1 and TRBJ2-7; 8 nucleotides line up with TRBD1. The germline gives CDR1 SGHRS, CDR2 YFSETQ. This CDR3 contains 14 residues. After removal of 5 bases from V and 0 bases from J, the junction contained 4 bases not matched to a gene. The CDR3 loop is CASRPGQGSYEQYF. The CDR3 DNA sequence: TGCGCCAGCAGACCTGGACAGGGCTCCTACGAGCAGTACTTC. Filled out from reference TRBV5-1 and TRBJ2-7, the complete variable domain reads KAGVTQTPRYLIKTRGQQVTLSCSPISGHRSVSWYQQTPGQGLQFLFEYFSETQRNKGNFPGRFSGRQFSNSRSEMNVSTLELGDSALYLCASRPGQGSYEQYFGPGTRLTVT.

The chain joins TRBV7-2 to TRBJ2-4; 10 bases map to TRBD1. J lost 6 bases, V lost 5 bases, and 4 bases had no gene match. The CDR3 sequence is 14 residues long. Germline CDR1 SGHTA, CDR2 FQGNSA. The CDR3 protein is CASSQDRGGNIQYF. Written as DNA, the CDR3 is TGTGCCAGCAGCCAGGACAGGGGGGGAAACATTCAGTACTTC.

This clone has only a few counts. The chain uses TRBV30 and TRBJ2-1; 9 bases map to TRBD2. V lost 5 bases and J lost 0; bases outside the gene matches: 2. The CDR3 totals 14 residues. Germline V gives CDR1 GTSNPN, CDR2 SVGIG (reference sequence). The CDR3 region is CAWEAGGSYNEQFF. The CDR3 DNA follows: TGTGCCTGGGAAGCGGGAGGCTCCTACAATGAGCAGTTCTTC.

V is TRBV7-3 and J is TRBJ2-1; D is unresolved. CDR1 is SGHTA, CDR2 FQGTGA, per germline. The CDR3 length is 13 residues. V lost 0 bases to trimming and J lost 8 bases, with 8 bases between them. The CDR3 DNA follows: TGTGCCAGCAGCTTAACCAAGAACTATGAGCAGTTCTTC. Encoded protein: CASSLTKNYEQFF.

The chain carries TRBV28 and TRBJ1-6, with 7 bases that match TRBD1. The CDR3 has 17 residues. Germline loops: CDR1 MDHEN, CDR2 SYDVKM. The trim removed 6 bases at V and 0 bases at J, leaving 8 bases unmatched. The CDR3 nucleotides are TGTGCCAGCAGAACCCTGACAGGGTCCTCCTATAATTCACCCCTCCACTTT. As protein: CASRTLTGSSYNSPLHF.

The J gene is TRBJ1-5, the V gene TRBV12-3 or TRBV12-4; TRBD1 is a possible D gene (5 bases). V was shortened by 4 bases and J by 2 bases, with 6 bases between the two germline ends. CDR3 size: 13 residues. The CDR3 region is CASSWGGNQPQHF. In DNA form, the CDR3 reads TGTGCCAGCAGTTGGGGGGGCAATCAGCCCCAGCATTTT.

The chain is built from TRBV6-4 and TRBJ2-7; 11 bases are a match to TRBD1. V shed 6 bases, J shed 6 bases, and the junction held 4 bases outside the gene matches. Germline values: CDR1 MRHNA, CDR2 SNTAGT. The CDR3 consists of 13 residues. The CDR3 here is CASSRDRGGEQYF. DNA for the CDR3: TGTGCCAGCAGCCGGGACAGGGGGGGCGAGCAGTACTTC.

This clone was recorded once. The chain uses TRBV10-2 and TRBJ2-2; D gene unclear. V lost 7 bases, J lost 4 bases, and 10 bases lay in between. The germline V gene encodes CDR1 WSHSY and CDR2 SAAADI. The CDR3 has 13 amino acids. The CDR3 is CASTVGSTGELFF. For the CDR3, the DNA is TGCGCCAGCACGGTGGGCAGCACCGGGGAGCTGTTTTTT.

The CDR3 nucleotides are TGTGCTAGTGGTTTGTCAGGGGAGACCCAGTACTTC. Amino acids: CASGLSGETQYF. V gene TRBV12-5 combines with J gene TRBJ2-5, with D possibly TRBD1 on 5 matching bases. The germline gives CDR1 LGHNT, CDR2 FRNRAP. There are 12 residues in the CDR3. Trimming removed 2 bases from V and 5 bases from J, with 6 bases in between.

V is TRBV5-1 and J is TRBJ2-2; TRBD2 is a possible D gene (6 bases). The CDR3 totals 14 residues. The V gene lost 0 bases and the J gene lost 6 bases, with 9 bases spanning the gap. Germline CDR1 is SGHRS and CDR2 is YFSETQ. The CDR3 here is CASSLGTKAGELFF. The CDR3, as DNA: TGCGCCAGCAGCTTGGGGACTAAGGCCGGGGAGCTGTTTTTT.

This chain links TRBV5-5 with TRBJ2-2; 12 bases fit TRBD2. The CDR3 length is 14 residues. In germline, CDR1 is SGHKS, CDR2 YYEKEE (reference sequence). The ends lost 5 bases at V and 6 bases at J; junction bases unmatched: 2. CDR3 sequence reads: CASRRLAGAGELFF. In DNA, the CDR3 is TGTGCCAGCAGGAGACTAGCGGGGGCCGGGGAGCTGTTTTTT. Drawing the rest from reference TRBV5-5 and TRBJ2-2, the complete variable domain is DAGVTQSPTHLIKTRGQQVTLRCSPISGHKSVSWYQQVLGQGPQFIFQYYEKEERGRGNFPDRFSARQFPNYSSELNVNALLLGDSALYLCASRRLAGAGELFFGEGSRLTVL.